What follows is one T cell receptor beta chain and its context. The data were obtained in a study of blood T cell repertoires in COVID-19. For the study at large: Samples of COVID-19 (acute and convalescent) were obtained from the United States, Italy and Spain. Sample material is recorded as cDNA or gDNA derived from T cells, B-cell-depleted T cells, or PBMCs.

Recruited during active infection, patients (from Seattle) were subsequently followed longitudinally. Original methodology: The assay estimated nucleated cells by amplifying reference gene primers. TCRdb's copy holds only in-frame clones and misses some; the assay was immunoSEQ multiplex PCR. V and J calls and clone size are given by that table; D and trimming were obtained from the DNA. The repertoire includes roughly 260,000 clones, 88% of them detected once, and about 10% sits in the top ten. The receptor was derived from a woman in her 30s with COVID-19, enrolled during active disease. The sample consisted of peripheral blood.

The CDR3 is CASRPGQVGEKLFF. In DNA, the CDR3 is TGTGCCAGCAGACCCGGACAGGTGGGAGAAAAACTGTTTTTT. The chain employs TRBV2 and TRBJ1-4, with TRBD1 matching 7 bases. Germline V gene lookup returns CDR1 SNHLY and CDR2 FYNNEI. The CDR3 loop spans 14 amino acids. The V and J ends lost 6 bases and 8 bases, in that order; junction bases with no gene match: 9.